This T cell receptor (beta chain) was identified in a study of T-cell memory formation after mild COVID-19. About the research overall: Clusters of TCRs were largely donor specific. Overall study findings and caveats: Contracting clones from day 15 to 85 had balanced CD4/CD8; later expanders favoured CD4+.

5'RACE with constant-segment primers built TCRalpha and TCRbeta cDNA libraries with UMIs. TCRdb used MiXCR to reprocess the 5' RACE reads, holding one entry per CDR3 protein. The data hold a few hundred thousand distinct CDR3 sequences, with roughly 16% observed a single time. Worth noting for this clonotype: Its matching antigen is unknown.

The TCR originated in a man between 18 and 35 years old who had mild COVID-19 (a few samples of this study predate the infection). Cell type and time point are not known. Sequencing was done on a sample of PBMCs or a T cell subset sorted from them (not recorded which).

The CDR3 nucleotides read TGTGCCAGCAGCCTCTTACTAGGGGCGGATCGCGCCGGGGAGCTGTTTTTT. This sequence encodes CASSLLLGADRAGELFF. The chain employs TRBV7-2 and TRBJ2-2, with D perhaps TRBD1 or TRBD2 (5 bases each). There are 17 residues in the CDR3. Trimming left V 5 bases short and J 6 bases short, with 22 bases between. Looked up from germline, CDR1 is SGHTA and CDR2 is FQGNSA.